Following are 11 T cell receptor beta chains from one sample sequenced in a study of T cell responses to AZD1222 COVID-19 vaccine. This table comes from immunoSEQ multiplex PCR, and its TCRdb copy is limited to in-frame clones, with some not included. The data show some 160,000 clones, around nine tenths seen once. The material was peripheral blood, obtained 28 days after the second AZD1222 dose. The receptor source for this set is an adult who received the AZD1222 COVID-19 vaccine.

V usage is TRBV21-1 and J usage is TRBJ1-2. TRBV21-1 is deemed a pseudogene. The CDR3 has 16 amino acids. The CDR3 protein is CASSKDEDGANYGYTF. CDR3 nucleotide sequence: TGTGCCAGCAGCAAAGATGAAGACGGAGCTAACTATGGCTACACCTTC.

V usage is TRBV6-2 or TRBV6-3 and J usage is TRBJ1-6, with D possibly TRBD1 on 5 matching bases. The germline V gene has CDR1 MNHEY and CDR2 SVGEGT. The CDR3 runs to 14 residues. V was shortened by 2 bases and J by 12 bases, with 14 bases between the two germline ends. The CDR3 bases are TGTGCCAGCAGTTACGTGACAGAGAAGTTACCCCTCCACTTT. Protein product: CASSYVTEKLPLHF.

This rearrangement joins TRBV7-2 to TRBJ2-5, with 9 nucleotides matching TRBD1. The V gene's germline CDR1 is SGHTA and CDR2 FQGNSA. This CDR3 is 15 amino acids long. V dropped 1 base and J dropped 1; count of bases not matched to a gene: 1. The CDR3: CASSLGQGGQETQYF. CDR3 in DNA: TGTGCCAGCAGCTTAGGACAGGGGGGCCAAGAGACCCAGTACTTC.

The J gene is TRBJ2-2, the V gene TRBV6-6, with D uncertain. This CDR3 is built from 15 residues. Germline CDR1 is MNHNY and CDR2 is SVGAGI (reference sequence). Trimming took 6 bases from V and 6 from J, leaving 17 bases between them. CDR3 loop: CASSLLLGLAGELFF. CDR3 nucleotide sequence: TGTGCCAGCAGCCTGTTGTTGGGGTTGGCCGGGGAGCTGTTTTTT.

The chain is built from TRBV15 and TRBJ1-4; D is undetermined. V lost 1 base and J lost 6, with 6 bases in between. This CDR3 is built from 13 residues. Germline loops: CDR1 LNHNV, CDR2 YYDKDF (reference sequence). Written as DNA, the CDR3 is TGTGCCACCAGCAGAGGGACGTATGAAAAACTGTTTTTT. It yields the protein CATSRGTYEKLFF.

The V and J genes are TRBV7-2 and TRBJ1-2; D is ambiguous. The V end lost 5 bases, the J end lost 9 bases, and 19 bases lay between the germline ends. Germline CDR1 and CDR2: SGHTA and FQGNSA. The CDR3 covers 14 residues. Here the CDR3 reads CASSPGEWSPSYTF. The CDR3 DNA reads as TGTGCCAGCAGCCCCGGGGAGTGGTCTCCGAGCTACACCTTC. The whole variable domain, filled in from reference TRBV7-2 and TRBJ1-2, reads GAGVSQSPSNKVTEKGKDVELRCDPISGHTALYWYRQSLGQGLEFLIYFQGNSAPDKSGLPSDRFSAERTGGSVSTLTIQRTQQEDSAVYLCASSPGEWSPSYTFGSGTRLTVV.

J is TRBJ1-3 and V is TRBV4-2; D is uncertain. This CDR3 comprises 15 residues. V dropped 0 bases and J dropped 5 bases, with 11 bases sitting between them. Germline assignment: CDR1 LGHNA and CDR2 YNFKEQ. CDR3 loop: CASSQELGWRNTIYF. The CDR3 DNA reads TGTGCCAGCAGCCAAGAGCTAGGGTGGCGAAACACCATATATTTT.

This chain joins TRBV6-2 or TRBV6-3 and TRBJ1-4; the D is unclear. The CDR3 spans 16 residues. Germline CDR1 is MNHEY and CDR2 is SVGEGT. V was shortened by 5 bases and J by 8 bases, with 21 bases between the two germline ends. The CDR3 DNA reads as TGTGCCAGCAGTCGTCGATCACCCTCTACCAAGGAAAAACTGTTTTTT. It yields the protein CASSRRSPSTKEKLFF.

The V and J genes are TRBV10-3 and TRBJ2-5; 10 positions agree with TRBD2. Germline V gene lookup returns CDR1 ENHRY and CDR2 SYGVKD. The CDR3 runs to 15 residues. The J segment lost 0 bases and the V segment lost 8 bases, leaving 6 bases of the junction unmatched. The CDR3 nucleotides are TGTGCCATCGGCGCACTAGCGGGACACCAAGAGACCCAGTACTTC. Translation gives CAIGALAGHQETQYF.

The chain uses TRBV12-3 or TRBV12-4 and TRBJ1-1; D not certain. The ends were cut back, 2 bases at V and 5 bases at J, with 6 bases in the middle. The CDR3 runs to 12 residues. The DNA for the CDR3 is TGTGCCAGCAGTTTATGGCAGACTGAAGCTTTCTTT. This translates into CASSLWQTEAFF.

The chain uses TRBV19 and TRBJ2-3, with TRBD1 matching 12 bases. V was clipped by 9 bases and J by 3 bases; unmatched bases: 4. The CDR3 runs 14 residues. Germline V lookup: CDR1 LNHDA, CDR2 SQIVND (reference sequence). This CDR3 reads CASRDRGPTDTQYF. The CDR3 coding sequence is TGTGCCAGCCGGGACAGGGGGCCGACAGATACGCAGTATTTT.